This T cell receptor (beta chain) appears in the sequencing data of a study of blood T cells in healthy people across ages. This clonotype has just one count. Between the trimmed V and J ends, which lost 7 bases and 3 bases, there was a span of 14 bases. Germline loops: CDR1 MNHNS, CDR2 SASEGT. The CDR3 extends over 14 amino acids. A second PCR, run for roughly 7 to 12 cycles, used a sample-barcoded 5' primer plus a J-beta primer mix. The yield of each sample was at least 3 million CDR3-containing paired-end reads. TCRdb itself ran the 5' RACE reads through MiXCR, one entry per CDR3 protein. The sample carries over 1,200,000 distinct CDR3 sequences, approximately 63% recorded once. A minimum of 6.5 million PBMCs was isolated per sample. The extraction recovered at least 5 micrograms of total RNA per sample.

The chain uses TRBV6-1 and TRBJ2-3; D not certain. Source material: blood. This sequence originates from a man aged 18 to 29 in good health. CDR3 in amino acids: CASNLQPKTDTQYF. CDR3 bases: TGTGCCAGCAACCTTCAACCCAAGACAGATACGCAGTATTTT.